Included here is one T cell receptor beta chain sequence, with context. The antigen is unknown. Generated by immunoSEQ multiplex PCR, the TCRdb table keeps only in-frame clones and is missing some. The profile shows about 84,000 clones, 70% to 90% of them singletons. No infections or other immune events were documented during collection. The data derive from a study of identifying expanded T cells in peripheral blood. The CDR3 has 14 residues. V was shortened by 7 bases and J by 8 bases, with 15 bases between the two germline ends. From germline, CDR1 is LNHDA and CDR2 SQIVND (reference sequence). Whole-study findings and limits: Over about two and four weeks, about 15 and 19 clones changed, versus 1.2 between replicates. Variance in clone template counts between approximately 2-week samples significantly increased with total template count across all healthy donors.

The V and J genes are TRBV19 and TRBJ1-6; D gene ambiguous. The TCR was taken from a person aged 18 to 70 in good health. What was sequenced was blood. CDR3 protein: CASKPNDYDSPLHF. In DNA form, the CDR3 reads TGTGCCAGTAAACCGAACGACTACGATTCACCCCTCCACTTT.